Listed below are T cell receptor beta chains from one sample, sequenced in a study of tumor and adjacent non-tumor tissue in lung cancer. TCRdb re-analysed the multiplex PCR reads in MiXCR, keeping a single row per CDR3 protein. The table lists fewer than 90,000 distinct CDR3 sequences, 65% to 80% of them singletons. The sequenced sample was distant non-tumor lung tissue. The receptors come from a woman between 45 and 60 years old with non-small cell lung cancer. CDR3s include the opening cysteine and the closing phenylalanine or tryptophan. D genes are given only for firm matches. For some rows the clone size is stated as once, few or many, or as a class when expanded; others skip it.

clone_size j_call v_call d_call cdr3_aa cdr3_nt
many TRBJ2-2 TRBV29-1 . CSIERDLHGELFF TGCAGCATTGAGAGGGACCTTCACGGGGAGCTGTTTTTT
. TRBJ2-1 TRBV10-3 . CAISLRFSGGPYNEQFF TGTGCCATCAGTTTAAGATTCTCCGGGGGACCCTACAATGAGCAGTTCTTC
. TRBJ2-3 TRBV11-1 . CASSLEIGSTDMQYF TGCGCCAGCAGCTTAGAGATCGGGAGCACAGATATGCAGTATTTT
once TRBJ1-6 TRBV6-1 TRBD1 CASSEFDRETGGSPFHF TGTGCTAGCAGTGAATTCGACAGGGAAACGGGAGGATCACCCTTCCACTTT
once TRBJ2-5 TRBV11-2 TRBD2 CASSLEVGGRETQCF TGTGCCAGCAGCTTAGAGGTTGGCGGGAGAGAGACTCAATGCTTC
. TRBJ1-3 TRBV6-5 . CAGSLDSGALSGNTIYF TGTGCCGGCAGCCTTGATTCCGGTGCCCTCTCTGGAAACACCATATATTTT
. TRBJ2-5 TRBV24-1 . CATSQPSEQEEQETQYF TGTGCCACCAGTCAGCCCTCAGAACAGGAGGAACAAGAGACCCAGTACTTC
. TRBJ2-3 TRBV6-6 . CASNQDNTDTQYF TGTGCCAGCAATCAAGACAACACAGATACGCAATATTTT
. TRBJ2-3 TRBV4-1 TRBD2 CANSLGLAVDTQYF TGCGCCAACAGCCTAGGACTAGCGGTAGATACGCAGTATTTT
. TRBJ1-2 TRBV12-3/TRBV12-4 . CARLPRSLYGYTF TGTGCCAGACTGCCTAGGAGCCTCTATGGCTACACATTC
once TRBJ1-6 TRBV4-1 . CASSHPEGNNLPLHF TGCGCCAGCAGCCATCCGGAGGGTAATAATTTACCACTCCACTTT
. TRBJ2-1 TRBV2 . CTSSQDGSSYNEQFF TGTACCAGTAGTCAGGACGGGAGCTCCTACAATGAGCAGTTCTTC
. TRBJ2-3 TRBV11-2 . CTGSLWDQLATDMQYF TGTACCGGCAGCTTGTGGGACCAGCTAGCGACAGATATGCAGTATTTT
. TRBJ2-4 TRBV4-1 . CACSRQGLAKNIQYF TGCGCCTGCAGCCGGCAGGGGTTAGCCAAAAACATTCAGTACTTC
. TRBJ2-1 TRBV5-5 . CDSGQAPGRGTYNEQFF TGTGACAGCGGCCAAGCCCCGGGGCGAGGGACCTACAATGAGCAGTTCTTC
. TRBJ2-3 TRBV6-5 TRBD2 CASRVGLAAVPDTQYF TGTGCCAGCCGTGTGGGACTAGCGGCAGTACCAGATACGCAGTATTTT
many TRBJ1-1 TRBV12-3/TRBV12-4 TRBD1 CASSLRQGQNTEAFF TGTGCCAGCAGTCTCCGACAGGGGCAGAACACTGAAGCTTTCTTT
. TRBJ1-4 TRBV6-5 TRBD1 CASSHIKPGGSNEKLFF TGTGCCAGCAGCCATATTAAACCAGGGGGCTCTAATGAAAAATTGTTTTTT